Sequencing of this T cell receptor (beta chain) was carried out in a study of T cell responses to AZD1222 COVID-19 vaccine. The study, taken as a whole, reports: Among the donors, most were white British and more were female, and clonal diversity was possibly underestimated. Of the AZD1222 recipients, only five to seven were seropositive at baseline.

Sequencing was performed with immunoSEQ multiplex PCR; in TCRdb, only in-frame clones are kept and a portion is missing. The sample includes fewer than 150,000 clones, roughly 92% of them seen just once. With regard to this clone: Its specificity is unknown.

Germline CDR1 LNHDA, CDR2 SQIVND (reference sequence). V was pared by 8 bases and J by 4 bases, with 17 bases between. The CDR3 length is 14 residues. This TCR was sampled from an adult who received the AZD1222 COVID-19 vaccine. The chain combines TRBV19 with TRBJ1-2; D unresolved. The sample was peripheral blood, taken 28 days after the second AZD1222 dose. CDR3 coding DNA: TGTGCCAGTCCCAGCGACGGGAGTCCCTATGGCTACACCTTC. It is translated as CASPSDGSPYGYTF.